Shown below are 7 T cell receptor beta chains from a single sample sequenced in a study of blood T cell dynamics during melanoma immunotherapy (dated by TCRdb to the early 2020s). Libraries were prepared through the immunoSEQ multiplex PCR assay. Imported from immuneACCESS, the table was reduced by TCRdb to in-frame sequences with V and J called. These copies leave out some clones; in studies compared against another copy, an unresolved V gene accounts for under half, and the cause of the remainder is not known. In all, the sample holds nearly 25,000 clones, and approximately 88% of those were seen once. The leading ten clones occupy approximately 4.6% of the sample. Per the publication, the time point label means: pre-treatment baseline. The material sequenced was blood, taken from a patient treated with checkpoint blockade. Source of these receptors: a human donor with melanoma.

The chain couples TRBV11-2 to TRBJ1-1; 8 bases match TRBD1. V was pared by 3 bases and J by 1 base, with 10 bases of the junction left unmatched. Germline V CDR1 and CDR2: SGHAT, FQNNGV. CDR3 length equals 17 residues. CDR3 DNA sequence: TGTGCCAGCAGCTTCATATCCTACAGGGGGGCGAACACTGAAGCTTTCTTT. Translated, it gives CASSFISYRGANTEAFF.

This clone was seen just once. This chain links TRBV29-1 with TRBJ1-1; D is possibly TRBD1 (6 bases). Germline assignment: CDR1 SQVTM and CDR2 ANQGSEA. This CDR3 has 15 residues. V was shortened by 2 bases and J by 0 bases, with 13 bases between the two germline ends. CDR3 residues: CSVEYPQGMNTEAFF. The CDR3 DNA reads TGCAGCGTTGAATACCCCCAGGGGATGAACACTGAAGCTTTCTTT.

This chain links TRBV14 with TRBJ1-1, with 10 bases fitting TRBD1. V lost 2 bases, J lost 5 bases, and 11 bases stayed unmatched. There are 17 residues in the CDR3. Per the germline V gene, CDR1 is SGHDN and CDR2 is FVKESK. The CDR3 reads CASSQPHWTGGYTEAFF. The CDR3 DNA sequence: TGTGCCAGCAGCCAACCCCATTGGACAGGGGGTTATACTGAAGCTTTCTTT. Using reference TRBV14 and TRBJ1-1 for the parts outside the CDR3, the full variable domain is EAGVTQFPSHSVIEKGQTVTLRCDPISGHDNLYWYRRVMGKEIKFLLHFVKESKQDESGMPNNRFLAERTGGTYSTLKVQPAELEDSGVYFCASSQPHWTGGYTEAFFGQGTRLTVV.

The chain has TRBV6-6 and TRBJ2-7, with 8 bases aligning to TRBD2. The CDR3 length is 14 residues. Germline V gives CDR1 MNHNY, CDR2 SVGAGI (reference sequence). After removal of 5 bases from V and 0 bases from J, the junction contained 3 bases not matched to a gene. Here the CDR3 reads CASSMGTSSYEQYF. The CDR3 DNA reads TGTGCCAGCAGTATGGGGACTAGCTCCTACGAGCAGTACTTC.

The V gene is TRBV21-1, the J gene TRBJ1-3. TRBV21-1 is listed as a pseudogene. The CDR3 extends over 17 amino acids. CDR3 nucleotides: TGTGCCAGCAGCAAAGGAGTCACGTACCGATCTGGAAACACCATATATTTT. Its translation is CASSKGVTYRSGNTIYF.

The V and J genes are TRBV10-2 and TRBJ2-7; D unclear. Trimming removed 3 bases from V and 1 base from J, with 1 base in between. Germline CDR1 reads WSHSY; CDR2 reads SAAADI. This CDR3 has 11 residues. The CDR3 coding sequence is TGCGCCAGCAGTGAATCCTACGAGCAGTACTTC. It codes for CASSESYEQYF.

The chain joins TRBV9 to TRBJ2-1, with 8 bases aligning to TRBD2. J was trimmed by 5 bases and V by 0 bases; bases with no gene match: 7. CDR1 is SGDLS, CDR2 YYNGEE, per germline. This CDR3 is built from 16 residues. The CDR3 nucleotides read TGTGCCAGCAGCGTAGCGTCGGGAGGGCCGAACAATGAGCAGTTCTTC. It encodes CASSVASGGPNNEQFF.